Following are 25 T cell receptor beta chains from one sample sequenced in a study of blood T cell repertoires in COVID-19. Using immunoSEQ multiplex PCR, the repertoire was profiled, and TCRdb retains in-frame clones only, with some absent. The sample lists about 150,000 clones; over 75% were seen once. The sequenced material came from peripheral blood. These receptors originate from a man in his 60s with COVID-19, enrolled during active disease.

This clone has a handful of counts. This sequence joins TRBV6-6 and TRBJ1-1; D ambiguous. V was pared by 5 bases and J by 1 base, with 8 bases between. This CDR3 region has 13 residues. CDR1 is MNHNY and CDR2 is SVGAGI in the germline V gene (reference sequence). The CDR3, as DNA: TGTGCCAGCAGTCGCGAGGGGAACACTGAAGCTTTCTTT. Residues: CASSREGNTEAFF.

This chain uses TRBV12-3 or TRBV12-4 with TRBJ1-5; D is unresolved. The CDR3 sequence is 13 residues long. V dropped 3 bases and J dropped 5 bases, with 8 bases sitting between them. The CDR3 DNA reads TGTGCCAGCAGTTTCGCGGAGGATCAGCCCCAGCATTTT. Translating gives CASSFAEDQPQHF.

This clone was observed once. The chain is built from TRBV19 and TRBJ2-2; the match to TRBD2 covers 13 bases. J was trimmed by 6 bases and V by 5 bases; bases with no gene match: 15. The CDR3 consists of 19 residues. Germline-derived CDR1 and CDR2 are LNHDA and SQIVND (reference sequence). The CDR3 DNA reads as TGTGCCAGTAGTCCCCGGACTAGCGGGAGACGGCCTCGGTCCGGGGAGCTGTTTTTT. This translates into CASSPRTSGRRPRSGELFF.

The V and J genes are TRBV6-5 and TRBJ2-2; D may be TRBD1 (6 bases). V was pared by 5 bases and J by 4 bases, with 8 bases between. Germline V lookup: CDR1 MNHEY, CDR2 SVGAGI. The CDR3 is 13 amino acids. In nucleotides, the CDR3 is TGTGCCAGCAGTAAGGGGGTCACCGGGGAGCTGTTTTTT. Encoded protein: CASSKGVTGELFF.

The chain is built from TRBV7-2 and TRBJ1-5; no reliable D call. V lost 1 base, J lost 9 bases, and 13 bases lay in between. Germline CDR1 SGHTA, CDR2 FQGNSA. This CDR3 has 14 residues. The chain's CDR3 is CASSLGTAPGPQHF. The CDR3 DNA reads TGTGCCAGCAGCTTAGGGACTGCCCCTGGGCCCCAGCATTTT.

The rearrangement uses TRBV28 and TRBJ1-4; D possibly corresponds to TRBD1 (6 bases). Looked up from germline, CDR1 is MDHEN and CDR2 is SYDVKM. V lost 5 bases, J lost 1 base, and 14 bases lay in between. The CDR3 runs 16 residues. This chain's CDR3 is CASSNRDFGTNEKLFF. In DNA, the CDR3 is TGTGCCAGCAGTAACAGGGATTTCGGAACTAATGAAAAACTGTTTTTT.

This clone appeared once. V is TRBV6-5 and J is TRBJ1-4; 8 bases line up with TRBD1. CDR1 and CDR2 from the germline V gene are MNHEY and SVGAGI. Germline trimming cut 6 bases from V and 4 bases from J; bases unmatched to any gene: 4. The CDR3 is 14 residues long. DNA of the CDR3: TGTGCCAGCAGGGGGACAGGCCGTAATGAAAAACTGTTTTTT. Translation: CASRGTGRNEKLFF.

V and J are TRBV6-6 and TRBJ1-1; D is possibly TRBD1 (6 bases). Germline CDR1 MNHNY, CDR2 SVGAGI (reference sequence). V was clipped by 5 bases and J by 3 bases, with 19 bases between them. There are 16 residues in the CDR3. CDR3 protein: CASSPPMGGADTEAFF. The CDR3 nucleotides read TGTGCCAGCAGTCCTCCCATGGGGGGGGCTGACACTGAAGCTTTCTTT.

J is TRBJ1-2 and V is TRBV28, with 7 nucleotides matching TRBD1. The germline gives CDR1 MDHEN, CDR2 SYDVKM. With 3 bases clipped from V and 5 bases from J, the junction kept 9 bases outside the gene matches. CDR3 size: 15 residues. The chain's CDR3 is CASSLEGALGYGYTF. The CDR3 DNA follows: TGTGCCAGCAGTTTGGAGGGGGCGCTGGGTTATGGCTACACCTTC.

CDR3 bases: TGTGCCAGCAGGATGGACAGGCGTCAGCCCCAGCATTTT. Protein: CASRMDRRQPQHF. The chain links TRBV6-5 to TRBJ1-5; 7 nucleotides agree with TRBD1. The CDR3 contains 13 residues. V lost 6 bases, J lost 6 bases, and 5 bases stayed unmatched. CDR1 is MNHEY, CDR2 SVGAGI, per germline.

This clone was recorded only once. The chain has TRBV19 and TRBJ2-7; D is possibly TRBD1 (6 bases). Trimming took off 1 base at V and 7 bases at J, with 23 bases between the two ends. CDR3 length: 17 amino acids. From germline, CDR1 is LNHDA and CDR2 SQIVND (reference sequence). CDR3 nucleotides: TGTGCCAGTAGTATAGCCAAGAGTAAGGACAGCCTTTTGGAGCAGTACTTC. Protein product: CASSIAKSKDSLLEQYF.

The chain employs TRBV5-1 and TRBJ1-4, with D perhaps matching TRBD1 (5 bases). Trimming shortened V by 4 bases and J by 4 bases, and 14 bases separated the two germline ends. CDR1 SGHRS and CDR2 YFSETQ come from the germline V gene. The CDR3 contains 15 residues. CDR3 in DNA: TGCGCCAGCAGCGGGGGGGTCAATAGTAATGAAAAACTGTTTTTT. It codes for CASSGGVNSNEKLFF. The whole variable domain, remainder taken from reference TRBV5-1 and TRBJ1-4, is KAGVTQTPRYLIKTRGQQVTLSCSPISGHRSVSWYQQTPGQGLQFLFEYFSETQRNKGNFPGRFSGRQFSNSRSEMNVSTLELGDSALYLCASSGGVNSNEKLFFGSGTQLSVL.

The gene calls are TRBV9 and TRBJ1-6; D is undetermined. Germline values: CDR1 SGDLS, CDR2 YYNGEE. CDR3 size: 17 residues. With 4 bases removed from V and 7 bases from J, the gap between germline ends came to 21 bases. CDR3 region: CASSSGRSEVQNSPLHF. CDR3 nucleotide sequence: TGTGCCAGCAGCTCCGGAAGGAGCGAGGTGCAGAATTCACCCCTCCACTTT.

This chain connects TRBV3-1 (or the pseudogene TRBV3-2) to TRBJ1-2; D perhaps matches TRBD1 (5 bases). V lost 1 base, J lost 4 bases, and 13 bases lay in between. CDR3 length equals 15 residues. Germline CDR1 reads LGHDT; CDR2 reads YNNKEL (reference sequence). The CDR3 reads CASSQAQGYIYGYTF. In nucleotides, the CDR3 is TGTGCCAGCAGCCAAGCCCAGGGATACATCTATGGCTACACCTTC.

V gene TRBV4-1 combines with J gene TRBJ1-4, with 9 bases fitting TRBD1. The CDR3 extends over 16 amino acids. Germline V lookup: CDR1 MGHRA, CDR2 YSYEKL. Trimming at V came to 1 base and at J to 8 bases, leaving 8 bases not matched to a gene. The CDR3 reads CASSQVPGQGKEKLFF. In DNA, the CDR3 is TGCGCCAGCAGCCAAGTTCCGGGACAGGGAAAGGAAAAACTGTTTTTT.

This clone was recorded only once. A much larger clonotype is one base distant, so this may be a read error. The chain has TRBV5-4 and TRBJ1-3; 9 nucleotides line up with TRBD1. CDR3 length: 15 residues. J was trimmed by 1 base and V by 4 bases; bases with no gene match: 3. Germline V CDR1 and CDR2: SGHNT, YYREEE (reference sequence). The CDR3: CASSVGTGSGNTIYF. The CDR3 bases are TGTGCCAGCAGCGTCGGGACAGGGTCTGGAAACACCATATATTTT. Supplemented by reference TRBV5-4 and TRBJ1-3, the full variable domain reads ETGVTQSPTHLIKTRGQQVTLRCSSQSGHNTVSWYQQALGQGPQFIFQYYREEENGRGNFPPRFSGLQFPNYSSELNVNALELDDSALYLCASSVGTGSGNTIYFGEGSWLTVV.

The CDR3 spells CASSPPGLGPEKLFF. DNA for the CDR3: TGTGCCAGCAGCCCCCCCGGCCTGGGGCCTGAAAAACTGTTTTTT. The chain recombines TRBV7-9 with TRBJ1-4; possibly TRBD1 for D (5 bases). This CDR3 comprises 15 residues. Germline-derived CDR1 and CDR2 are SEHNR and FQNEAQ (reference sequence). With 5 bases removed from V and 7 bases from J, the gap between germline ends came to 17 bases. Looking up the rest from reference TRBV7-9 and TRBJ1-4 gives the full variable domain: DTGVSQNPRHKITKRGQNVTFRCDPISEHNRLYWYRQTLGQGPEFLTYFQNEAQLEKSRLLSDRFSAERPKGSFSTLEIQRTEQGDSAMYLCASSPPGLGPEKLFFGSGTQLSVL.

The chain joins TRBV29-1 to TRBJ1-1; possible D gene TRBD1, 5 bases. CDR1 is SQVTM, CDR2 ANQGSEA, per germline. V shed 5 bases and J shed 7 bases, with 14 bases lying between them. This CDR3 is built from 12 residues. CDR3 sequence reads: CSVRTGGYEAFF. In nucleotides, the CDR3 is TGCAGCGTTAGGACGGGGGGGTATGAAGCTTTCTTT.

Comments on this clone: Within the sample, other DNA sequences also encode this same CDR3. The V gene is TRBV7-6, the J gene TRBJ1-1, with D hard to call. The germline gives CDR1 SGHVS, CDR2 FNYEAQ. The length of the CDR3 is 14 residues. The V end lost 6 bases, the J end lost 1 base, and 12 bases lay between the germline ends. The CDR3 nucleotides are TGTGCCAGCAGTTCCGGACTGGAGAACACTGAAGCTTTCTTT. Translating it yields CASSSGLENTEAFF.

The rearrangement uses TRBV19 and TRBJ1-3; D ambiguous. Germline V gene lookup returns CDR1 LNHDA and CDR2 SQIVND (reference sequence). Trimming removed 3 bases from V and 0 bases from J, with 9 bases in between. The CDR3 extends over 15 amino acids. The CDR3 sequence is CASSMIRSSGNTIYF. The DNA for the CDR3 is TGTGCCAGTAGTATGATCCGCAGCTCTGGAAACACCATATATTTT.

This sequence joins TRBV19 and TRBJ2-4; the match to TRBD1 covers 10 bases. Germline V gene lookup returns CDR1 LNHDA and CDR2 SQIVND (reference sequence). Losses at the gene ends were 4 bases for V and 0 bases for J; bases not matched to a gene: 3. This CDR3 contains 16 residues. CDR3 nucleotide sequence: TGTGCCAGTAGTAGACAGGGGGCGGTAGCCAAAAACATTCAGTACTTC. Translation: CASSRQGAVAKNIQYF.

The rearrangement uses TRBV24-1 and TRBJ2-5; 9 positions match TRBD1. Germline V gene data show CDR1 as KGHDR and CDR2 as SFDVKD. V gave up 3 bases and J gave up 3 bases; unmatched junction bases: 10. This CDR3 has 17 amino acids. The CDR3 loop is CATSDNVGQGTEETQYF. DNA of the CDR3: TGTGCCACCAGTGATAACGTCGGACAGGGGACCGAAGAGACCCAGTACTTC.

CDR3: CASSPETGYNEQFF. DNA of the CDR3: TGTGCCAGCAGTCCCGAGACGGGGTACAATGAGCAGTTCTTC. The gene calls are TRBV9 and TRBJ2-1, with D possibly matching TRBD2 (5 bases). Trimming cost V 5 bases and J 4 bases, with 13 bases left between them. The CDR3 is 14 amino acids. Germline CDR1 reads SGDLS; CDR2 reads YYNGEE.

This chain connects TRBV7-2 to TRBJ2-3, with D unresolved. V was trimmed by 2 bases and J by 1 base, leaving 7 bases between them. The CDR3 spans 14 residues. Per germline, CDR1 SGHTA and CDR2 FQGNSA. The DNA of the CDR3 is TGTGCCAGCAGCTTAAGATCGGGCACAGATACGCAGTATTTT. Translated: CASSLRSGTDTQYF.

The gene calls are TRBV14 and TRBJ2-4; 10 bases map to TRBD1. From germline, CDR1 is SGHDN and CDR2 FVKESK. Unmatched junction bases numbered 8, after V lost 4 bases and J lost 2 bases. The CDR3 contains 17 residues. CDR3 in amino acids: CASSPLGDRGPKNIQYF. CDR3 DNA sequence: TGTGCCAGCAGCCCCTTGGGGGACAGGGGTCCCAAAAACATTCAGTACTTC.